Shown below are 9 T cell receptor beta chains from a single sample sequenced in a study of shared clonotypes between healthy human individuals. This table comes from immunoSEQ multiplex PCR, and its TCRdb copy is limited to in-frame clones, with some not included. The sample records about 380,000 clones, about 96% being singletons. Sequences were obtained from memory CD8+ T cells sorted from blood. The subset denotes: CD45RO+ cells pooled with CCR7-negative TemRA cells. These receptors originate from a young man in good health.

A few counts support this clone. Other DNA sequences in the sample encode the same CDR3. The V gene is TRBV28, the J gene TRBJ2-7; 10 nucleotides line up with TRBD2. This CDR3 comprises 14 residues. The J segment lost 3 bases and the V segment lost 2 bases, leaving 1 base of the junction unmatched. The germline V gene has CDR1 MDHEN and CDR2 SYDVKM. This CDR3 reads CASSLLAGVYEQYF. CDR3 nucleotides: TGTGCCAGCAGTTTACTAGCGGGAGTCTACGAGCAGTACTTC.

The chain links TRBV2 to TRBJ2-7, with D hard to call. The germline gives CDR1 SNHLY, CDR2 FYNNEI. This CDR3 spans 13 amino acids. Trimming removed 3 bases from V and 2 bases from J, with 8 bases in between. The CDR3 reads CASSDHRAYEQYF. In nucleotides, the CDR3 is TGTGCCAGCAGTGATCACAGAGCCTACGAGCAGTACTTC.

The chain recombines TRBV9 with TRBJ2-7; 10 nucleotides match TRBD2. This CDR3 has 14 amino acids. Germline V gene sequence: CDR1 SGDLS, CDR2 YYNGEE. Losses at the gene ends were 4 bases for V and 5 bases for J; bases not matched to a gene: 6. CDR3 sequence: CASSPSGRADEQYF. Here the CDR3 DNA reads TGTGCCAGCAGCCCTAGCGGGAGAGCCGACGAGCAGTACTTC.

The chain uses TRBV19 and TRBJ1-5; 9 nucleotides match TRBD1. There are 16 residues in the CDR3. The germline CDR1 and CDR2 sequences are LNHDA and SQIVND (reference sequence). V was clipped by 10 bases and J by 0 bases; unmatched bases: 10. The CDR3 DNA sequence: TGTGCCACGAAGACAGGGGGGATCGGTAGCAATCAGCCCCAGCATTTT. This translates into CATKTGGIGSNQPQHF.

The chain employs TRBV28 and TRBJ2-7; weak D call: TRBD2 (6 bases). Germline values: CDR1 MDHEN, CDR2 SYDVKM. CDR3 length equals 12 residues. With 6 bases removed from V and 2 bases from J, the gap between germline ends came to 8 bases. The CDR3 reads CASSGGPYEQYF. The CDR3, as DNA: TGTGCCAGCAGCGGGGGACCCTACGAGCAGTACTTC.

The chain recombines TRBV28 with TRBJ2-5, with D possibly matching TRBD2 (5 bases). V lost 4 bases and J lost 2, with 11 bases in between. CDR1 is MDHEN and CDR2 is SYDVKM in the germline V gene. The CDR3 contains 14 residues. DNA for the CDR3: TGTGCCAGCAGTTCCGGGAAGTGGCAAGAGACCCAGTACTTC. Protein product: CASSSGKWQETQYF.

The chain joins TRBV10-1 to TRBJ2-1; the D gene is possibly TRBD1 (6 bases). CDR1 is WNHNN and CDR2 is SYGVQD in the germline V gene (reference sequence). V lost 2 bases to trimming and J lost 4 bases, with 12 bases between them. There are 15 residues in the CDR3. DNA for the CDR3: TGCGCCAGCAGTGAGGGTGGGCAGGGGTACAATGAGCAGTTCTTC. Protein: CASSEGGQGYNEQFF.

The chain joins TRBV5-1 to TRBJ2-1; TRBD2 matches at 7 bases. Looked up from germline, CDR1 is SGHRS and CDR2 is YFSETQ. V lost 4 bases, J lost 2 bases, and 12 bases stayed unmatched. This CDR3 contains 17 residues. CDR3 sequence (DNA): TGCGCCAGCAGCCTTATTCTGGGGGAGGGAACCTACAATGAGCAGTTCTTC. Its translation: CASSLILGEGTYNEQFF. Based on the CDR3 plus reference TRBV5-1 and TRBJ2-1, the full variable domain is KAGVTQTPRYLIKTRGQQVTLSCSPISGHRSVSWYQQTPGQGLQFLFEYFSETQRNKGNFPGRFSGRQFSNSRSEMNVSTLELGDSALYLCASSLILGEGTYNEQFFGPGTRLTVL.

The rearrangement links TRBV6-5 to TRBJ2-2, with 11 bases aligning to TRBD1. Germline lookup yields CDR1 MNHEY and CDR2 SVGAGI. CDR3 length: 16 residues. The junction had 6 bases not matched to a gene; V was cut back by 2 bases and J by 7 bases. CDR3 in DNA: TGTGCCAGCAGTTACCAACGGGACAGGGGGTTCGGGGAGCTGTTTTTT. Residues: CASSYQRDRGFGELFF.